Listed below are T cell receptor beta chains from one sample, sequenced in a study of shared clonotypes between healthy human individuals. Repertoires were generated with immunoSEQ multiplex PCR, while TCRdb's copy carries only in-frame clones and drops some. The table has about 510,000 clones, around 79% seen once. Sequenced sample: PBMCs. All receptors come from a woman aged 35 to 49 in good health. Some clones in this sample may be carry-over from other donors' samples. The CDR3 runs from the conserved cysteine through the conserved F or W. A D gene is named only where the DNA matches it firmly. Clone sizes are given selectively: once, few, many, or a class where the clone is expanded.

TRBJ2-5 | TRBV5-6 | NA | TRBD1 | TGTGCCAGCGCCAGGGGGCCAGAGACCCAGTACTTC | CASARGPETQYF
TRBJ2-3 | TRBV29-1 | NA | TRBD2 | TGCAGCGCCCGACCCACTAGCGGCAACGCACGGGGGGATACGCAGTATTTT | CSARPTSGNARGDTQYF
TRBJ1-4 | TRBV9 | NA | NA | TGTGCCAGCAGCGTAGGCTCTTCAGGGAATGAAAAACTGTTTTTT | CASSVGSSGNEKLFF
TRBJ2-2 | TRBV27 | few | TRBD2 | TGTGCCAGCAGTTTATGGGGCTTATCCGGCCTAGCGGAGAACACCGGGGAGCTGTTTTTT | CASSLWGLSGLAENTGELFF
TRBJ2-5 | TRBV7-9 | NA | TRBD2 | TGTGCCAGCAGCCCCGGACTAGCGGGAGAAGAGACCCAGTACTTC | CASSPGLAGEETQYF
TRBJ2-3 | TRBV5-1 | NA | TRBD1 | TGCGCCACCACCTTCGGGACAGCCACAGATACGCAGTATTTT | CATTFGTATDTQYF
TRBJ2-7 | TRBV5-4 | NA | TRBD1 | TGTGCCAGCAGGACCGGGACAGGGGGCGGAGTGGGGACCTACGAGCAGTACTTC | CASRTGTGGGVGTYEQYF
TRBJ2-2 | TRBV19 | NA | NA | TGTGCCAGTAGTACCCCCTGGGGGGGGCGCTTGGACACCGGGGAGCTGTTTTTT | CASSTPWGGRLDTGELFF
TRBJ2-2 | TRBV5-1 | few | NA | TGCGCCAGCAGCTTGGTTGCTAATTCGGCCGGGGAGCTGTTTTTT | CASSLVANSAGELFF
TRBJ2-5 | TRBV11-2 | NA | NA | TGTGCCAGCAGCTTAGTACGCCACGAGGGACCGCAGACCCGAGAGACCCAGTACTTC | CASSLVRHEGPQTRETQYF
TRBJ2-5 | TRBV6-5 | NA | NA | TGTGCCAGCAGTTATACAGGGTACCAAGAGACCCAGTACTTC | CASSYTGYQETQYF
TRBJ2-5 | TRBV19 | NA | NA | TGTGCCAGTACCAGCGGAGAGACCCAGTACTTC | CASTSGETQYF
TRBJ2-7 | TRBV5-1 | NA | TRBD1 | TGCGCCAGCAGCTGGCCTGAGACAGGGTATACCTACGAGCAGTACTTC | CASSWPETGYTYEQYF
TRBJ2-7 | TRBV5-6 | NA | NA | TGTGCCAGCAGCGCCGGGCCTGACTACGAGCAGTACTTC | CASSAGPDYEQYF
TRBJ1-1 | TRBV19 | once | TRBD1 | TGTGCCAGTATAGGGACAGGGACCCCCCCTGAAGCTTTCTTT | CASIGTGTPPEAFF
TRBJ1-1 | TRBV27 | NA | NA | TGTGCCAGCAGCTCTTTCGTTCGGAGTCGCCGAGAAGTTGGAGCTTTCTTT | CASSSFVRSRREVGAFF
TRBJ2-3 | TRBV7-2 | NA | NA | TGTGCCAGCAGCTTAGAAGCTAGCACAGATACGCAGTATTTT | CASSLEASTDTQYF
TRBJ1-4 | TRBV5-5 | NA | NA | TGTGCCAGCAGCGAACAGGGAGGAGGCGAAAAACTGTTTTTT | CASSEQGGGEKLFF
TRBJ2-1 | TRBV6-4 | NA | TRBD2 | TGTGCCAGCAGTGTTACTAGCGGGAGTAGGGATGAGCAGTTCTTC | CASSVTSGSRDEQFF
TRBJ2-1 | TRBV7-8 | NA | TRBD2 | TGTGCCAGCAGCTTAGTTCGCGGGAGGGCTTCCTACAATGAGCAGTTCTTC | CASSLVRGRASYNEQFF
TRBJ2-1 | TRBV10-2 | NA | NA | TGCGCCAGCAGTGATTGGGCGGAAACCTACAATGAGCAGTTCTTC | CASSDWAETYNEQFF
TRBJ1-6 | TRBV5-1 | NA | TRBD1 | TGCGCCAGCAGCTTGTGGGACAGGGGGCGCGATTCACCCCTCCACTTT | CASSLWDRGRDSPLHF
TRBJ1-2 | TRBV19 | NA | NA | TGTGCCAGTAGTTCGCAGGACTATGGCTACACCTTC | CASSSQDYGYTF
TRBJ2-5 | TRBV20-1 | NA | NA | TGCAGTGCTCAAAGCCAAGAGACCCAGTACTTC | CSAQSQETQYF
TRBJ2-3 | TRBV4-1 | NA | NA | TGCGCCAGCAGCTCCCCTATGTGGCGGACTAGCACAGATACGCAGTATTTT | CASSSPMWRTSTDTQYF
TRBJ2-7 | TRBV11-3 | NA | TRBD1 | TGTGCCAGCAGCTTATGGGACAGGGTGCCCGAGCAGTACTTC | CASSLWDRVPEQYF
TRBJ1-1 | TRBV18 | NA | NA | TGTGCCAGCTCACCATTCTCGATGGGGGCAAACACTGAAGCTTTCTTT | CASSPFSMGANTEAFF
TRBJ2-4 | TRBV5-1 | NA | TRBD1 | TGCGCCAGCAGTTCCCGGGACAGGGATACCAAAAACATTCAGTACTTC | CASSSRDRDTKNIQYF
TRBJ2-1 | TRBV5-1 | NA | NA | TGCGCCAGCAGCTTGGAACAGCCGGGGAATGAGCAGTTCTTC | CASSLEQPGNEQFF
TRBJ2-7 | TRBV7-9 | NA | NA | TGTGCCAGCAGCTCTGCCTACGAGCAGTACTTC | CASSSAYEQYF
TRBJ2-3 | TRBV6-4 | NA | TRBD2 | TGTGCCAGCAGTGAAAAGCGGGAGGGCCCAGATACGCAGTATTTT | CASSEKREGPDTQYF
TRBJ1-4 | TRBV2 | NA | NA | TGTGCCAGCAGTGAAGGGATTGAAAAACTGTTTTTT | CASSEGIEKLFF
TRBJ2-7 | TRBV30 | NA | TRBD2 | TGTGCCGGACGAGCGGGACCCTACGAGCAGTACTTC | CAGRAGPYEQYF